One sample yielded the 25 T cell receptor beta chains listed below, sequenced in a study of STAT5B mutations in CD4+ large granular lymphocyte leukemia. Profiling relied on immunoSEQ multiplex PCR, and the TCRdb table lists in-frame clones only, not all of them. Here the sample spans 30,000 to 40,000 clones, 70% to 90% being singletons. The sequencing input was CD4+ T cells from blood buffy coats. Every receptor here comes from a human donor in good health.

The J gene is TRBJ2-7, the V gene TRBV5-4, with TRBD1 identical over 7 bases. CDR3 length equals 14 residues. Trimming took 0 bases from V and 5 from J; bases not matched to a gene: 5. Germline V gives CDR1 SGHNT, CDR2 YYREEE (reference sequence). Here the CDR3 DNA reads TGTGCCAGCAGCTTGGCACAGGGGACCCACGAGCAGTACTTC. It encodes CASSLAQGTHEQYF.

The rearrangement links TRBV7-2 to TRBJ1-5; TRBD1 is a possible D gene (6 bases). CDR3 size: 13 residues. CDR1 and CDR2 (germline): SGHTA, FQGNSA. V gave up 5 bases and J gave up 4 bases, with 9 bases separating them. CDR3 nucleotide sequence: TGTGCCAGCAGCACAGGACAGAATCAGCCCCAGCATTTT. This gives the protein CASSTGQNQPQHF.

CDR3 sequence: CASSSRGRGFGYTF. In nucleotides, the CDR3 is TGTGCCAGCAGTTCCAGGGGGCGCGGGTTTGGCTACACCTTC. The chain recombines TRBV28 with TRBJ1-2, with 8 bases matching TRBD1. V lost 4 bases, J lost 7 bases, and 8 bases stayed unmatched. The germline gives CDR1 MDHEN, CDR2 SYDVKM. The CDR3 loop spans 14 amino acids.

This chain links TRBV7-2 with TRBJ2-1; D possibly corresponds to TRBD1 (5 bases). Germline CDR1 SGHTA, CDR2 FQGNSA. The CDR3 is 17 residues long. V was cut by 5 bases and J by 0 bases, with 17 bases left in between. In nucleotides, the CDR3 is TGTGCCAGCAGCCCCCAAACCTGGGGCAGCTCCTACAATGAGCAGTTCTTC. Protein sequence: CASSPQTWGSSYNEQFF.

The V gene is TRBV5-6, the J gene TRBJ2-1, with D unresolved. Germline lookup yields CDR1 SGHDT and CDR2 YYEEEE. This CDR3 has 14 amino acids. The V end lost 4 bases, the J end lost 6 bases, and 14 bases lay between the germline ends. In DNA form, the CDR3 reads TGTGCCAGCAGCGTGGACGCGGTCGGCAATGAGCAGTTCTTC. Protein product: CASSVDAVGNEQFF.

DNA of the CDR3: TGTGCCAGCAGTTTACGGACAGGGAGCTATGGCTACACCTTC. Translated, it gives CASSLRTGSYGYTF. The gene calls are TRBV6-5 and TRBJ1-2; 8 nucleotides align to TRBD1. CDR1 MNHEY and CDR2 SVGAGI come from the germline V gene. The CDR3 is 14 amino acids. Trimming cost V 4 bases and J 4 bases; bases outside gene matches: 5.

The chain combines TRBV6-1 with TRBJ2-5; 7 nucleotides agree with TRBD2. Germline V gives CDR1 MNHNS, CDR2 SASEGT. The CDR3 loop spans 14 amino acids. V lost 6 bases to trimming and J lost 1 base; unmatched junction nucleotides: 5. The CDR3 loop reads CASSRAGLQETQYF. CDR3 coding DNA: TGTGCCAGCAGCCGAGCGGGGCTCCAAGAGACCCAGTACTTC.

V usage is TRBV28 and J usage is TRBJ1-1; D might be TRBD1 (5 bases). Germline CDR1 reads MDHEN; CDR2 reads SYDVKM. This CDR3 region has 14 residues. Deletions cut 4 bases from V and 5 bases from J, with 14 bases between. The CDR3 nucleotides are TGTGCCAGCAGTTCCGGACAACCTCGGACTGAAGCTTTCTTT. It codes for CASSSGQPRTEAFF.

The chain couples TRBV6-5 to TRBJ1-2, with TRBD1 matching 7 bases. The CDR3 consists of 14 residues. Trimming cost V 5 bases and J 4 bases; bases outside gene matches: 7. Per the germline V gene, CDR1 is MNHEY and CDR2 is SVGAGI. This CDR3 reads CASSEGGRSYGYTF. In nucleotides, the CDR3 is TGTGCCAGCAGTGAAGGGGGCAGGAGCTATGGCTACACCTTC.

This chain links TRBV18 with TRBJ1-1; 10 nucleotides agree with TRBD1. The germline V gene encodes CDR1 KGHSH and CDR2 LQKENI. The CDR3 has 13 amino acids. The V gene end was trimmed by 3 bases and the J gene end by 11 bases; junction bases not matched to a gene: 6. The CDR3 DNA reads TGTGCCAGCTCACCGCCGGGACAGGGGAACGCTTTCTTT. As protein: CASSPPGQGNAFF.

This clone was detected only once. The chain joins TRBV6-6 to TRBJ1-1; 7 nucleotides agree with TRBD1. Germline CDR1 MNHNY, CDR2 SVGAGI (reference sequence). The length of the CDR3 is 14 residues. The V gene end was trimmed by 2 bases and the J gene end by 6 bases; junction bases not matched to a gene: 6. The CDR3 loop reads CASSYPRGRAEAFF. Here the CDR3 DNA reads TGTGCCAGCAGTTACCCCAGGGGGAGGGCTGAAGCTTTCTTT.

The chain recombines TRBV6-6 with TRBJ2-1; 10 nucleotides match TRBD1. CDR1 and CDR2 from the germline V gene are MNHNY and SVGAGI (reference sequence). The CDR3 is 15 residues long. V shed 5 bases, J shed 6 bases, and the junction held 7 bases outside the gene matches. The CDR3 loop is CASSGRDRGSNEQFF. The CDR3 region has the DNA TGTGCCAGCAGTGGCCGGGACAGGGGTAGCAATGAGCAGTTCTTC.

The gene calls are TRBV11-2 and TRBJ2-3; D is ambiguous. CDR3 length: 13 amino acids. CDR1 and CDR2 (germline): SGHAT, FQNNGV. V lost 5 bases and J 0 bases, leaving 6 bases between the germline ends. The CDR3 DNA is TGTGCCAGCAGCGAGGATAGCACAGATACGCAGTATTTT. It yields the protein CASSEDSTDTQYF.

V and J are TRBV13 and TRBJ2-6, with a weak D call TRBD1 (6 bases). CDR3 length: 16 amino acids. V lost 1 base to trimming and J lost 1 base, with 8 bases between them. Per the germline V gene, CDR1 is PRHDT and CDR2 is FYEKMQ (reference sequence). CDR3 sequence reads: CASSLEGVSGANVLTF. DNA for the CDR3: TGTGCCAGCAGCTTAGAGGGGGTGTCTGGGGCCAACGTCCTGACTTTC.

This sequence joins TRBV29-1 and TRBJ2-5, with D possibly being TRBD2 (5 bases). Germline CDR1 is SQVTM and CDR2 is ANQGSEA. Deletions cut 6 bases from V and 5 bases from J, with 16 bases between. The CDR3 spans 13 residues. CDR3 bases: TGCAGCGTGGGCGAGGGCCCCACGGAGACCCAGTACTTC. It codes for CSVGEGPTETQYF.

The genes are TRBV7-9 and TRBJ1-3; D ambiguous. The CDR3 is 15 residues long. From germline, CDR1 is SEHNR and CDR2 FQNEAQ (reference sequence). Trimming removed 5 bases from V and 4 bases from J, with 15 bases in between. CDR3 sequence: CASSPRGTPGNTIYF. CDR3 nucleotides: TGTGCCAGCAGCCCTCGGGGAACCCCCGGAAACACCATATATTTT.

This clone was found once. The chain couples TRBV7-3 to TRBJ2-6; TRBD2 might be the D (5 bases). This CDR3 contains 14 residues. In germline, CDR1 is SGHTA, CDR2 FQGTGA. In DNA, the CDR3 is TGTGCTCAACATGAGGAGGCCGGGGCCAACGTCCTGACTTTC. It is translated as CAQHEEAGANVLTF. Using reference TRBV7-3 and TRBJ2-6 for the parts outside the CDR3, the full variable domain is GAGVSQTPSNKVTEKGKYVELRCDPISGHTALYWYRQSLGQGPEFLIYFQGTGAADDSGLPNDRFFAVRPEGSVSTLKIQRTERGDSAVYLCAQHEEAGANVLTFGAGSRLTVL.

The chain joins TRBV5-8 to TRBJ2-3, with 9 bases fitting TRBD1. V lost 0 bases to trimming and J lost 5 bases; unmatched junction nucleotides: 7. The CDR3 loop spans 16 amino acids. Per germline, CDR1 SGHTS and CDR2 YDEGEE. DNA for the CDR3: TGTGCCAGCAGCTTGGGGTACAGGGGGCGCGAAGATACGCAGTATTTT. This gives the protein CASSLGYRGREDTQYF.

This chain links TRBV6-5 with TRBJ2-3; 9 bases agree with TRBD1. Germline-derived CDR1 and CDR2 are MNHEY and SVGAGI. After removal of 6 bases from V and 1 base from J, the junction contained 5 bases not matched to a gene. The CDR3 is 15 amino acids. The CDR3 loop reads CASRPRTGGTDTQYF. CDR3 in DNA: TGTGCCAGCAGGCCCCGGACAGGGGGCACAGATACGCAGTATTTT.

The gene calls are TRBV7-2 and TRBJ1-2; D is unclear. V was shortened by 7 bases and J by 4 bases, with 10 bases between the two germline ends. CDR3 size: 12 residues. Per germline, CDR1 SGHTA and CDR2 FQGNSA. CDR3 loop: CASTSGLYGYTF. CDR3 nucleotides: TGTGCCAGCACATCCGGGCTCTATGGCTACACCTTC.

The chain recombines TRBV28 with TRBJ2-2, with no clear D. V lost 5 bases to trimming and J lost 0 bases, with 13 bases between them. The germline V gene encodes CDR1 MDHEN and CDR2 SYDVKM. The CDR3 contains 16 residues. The CDR3 DNA reads TGTGCCAGCAGTCCCGAGAGGACGGCGAACACCGGGGAGCTGTTTTTT. Amino acids: CASSPERTANTGELFF.

The genes are TRBV19 and TRBJ2-2, with 8 positions matching TRBD1. Per the germline V gene, CDR1 is LNHDA and CDR2 is SQIVND (reference sequence). The trim removed 6 bases at V and 2 bases at J, leaving 17 bases unmatched. This CDR3 has 19 amino acids. The CDR3 spells CASSMPRDPGGRNTGELFF. The CDR3, as DNA: TGTGCCAGTAGCATGCCCCGGGACCCAGGGGGCCGTAACACCGGGGAGCTGTTTTTT.

This clone was observed a few times. This chain uses TRBV7-2 with TRBJ2-7; weak D call: TRBD1 (5 bases). This CDR3 comprises 14 residues. Trimming stripped 6 bases from V and 2 bases from J, with 14 bases between. From germline, CDR1 is SGHTA and CDR2 FQGNSA. CDR3 sequence: CASSTAGQTYEQYF. For the CDR3, the DNA is TGTGCCAGCAGTACAGCAGGGCAGACCTACGAGCAGTACTTC.

This clone was found once. The chain links TRBV29-1 to TRBJ1-1; D is perhaps TRBD1 (5 bases). CDR3 length: 13 amino acids. The germline CDR1 and CDR2 sequences are SQVTM and ANQGSEA. Trimming left V 6 bases short and J 4 bases short, with 15 bases between. CDR3 DNA sequence: TGCAGCGTGGGAGGACAAAAGGGCACTGAAGCTTTCTTT. Its protein is CSVGGQKGTEAFF.

V is TRBV28 and J is TRBJ2-7; D may be TRBD1 (5 bases). The CDR3 runs to 12 residues. CDR1 and CDR2 (germline): MDHEN, SYDVKM. Trimming left V 8 bases short and J 2 bases short, with 10 bases between. The DNA for the CDR3 is TGTGCCAGCCAGGACACTGCCTACGAGCAGTACTTC. It codes for CASQDTAYEQYF.